This is a list of T cell receptor beta chains from one sample in a study of blood T cell repertoires in COVID-19. The data were produced by immunoSEQ multiplex PCR, yet TCRdb's version contains in-frame clones alone and is incomplete. This sample carries about 62,000 clones, 80% to 90% of them seen once, and the ten largest clones take about 18%. The sequenced sample consisted of peripheral blood. The receptors were gathered from a woman in her sixties or seventies with COVID-19, enrolled during active disease. Both conserved end residues are part of each CDR3. A D gene is named only where the DNA matches it firmly. Size is stated for part of the rows, as once, few or many counts, or as a class when the clone is expanded.

-	-	13	TRBV3-1/TRBV3-2	TRBJ1-3	TGTGCCAGCAGCCAAGTCCGGGGAAACACCATATATTTT	CASSQVRGNTIYF
-	TRBD2	17	TRBV4-3	TRBJ2-1	TGCGCCAGCAGCCAAGAGGGGGGACTAGGGAAAGGCACTGAGCAGTTCTTC	CASSQEGGLGKGTEQFF
once	-	17	TRBV5-8	TRBJ2-6	TGTGCCAGCAGCTTGAGGGGGGAGGGCCCCGGGGCCAACGTCCTGACTTTC	CASSLRGEGPGANVLTF
-	TRBD1	15	TRBV5-5	TRBJ1-6	TGTGCCAGCACCCCGGGACAGGGTAGTAATTCACCCCTCCACTTT	CASTPGQGSNSPLHF
-	-	14	TRBV5-6	TRBJ1-2	TGTGCCAGCAGCTTAAATGGGCAGGTCTATGGCTACACCTTC	CASSLNGQVYGYTF
-	-	15	TRBV11-3	TRBJ2-3	TGTGCCAGCAGCTTAGGAGGAGCGGGCACAGATACGCAGTATTTT	CASSLGGAGTDTQYF
-	TRBD2	17	TRBV27	TRBJ2-3	TGTGCCAGCAGTATAATAACTAGCGGGAGAAGTTCGGATACGCAGTATTTT	CASSIITSGRSSDTQYF
-	TRBD2	17	TRBV6-2/TRBV6-3	TRBJ2-7	TGTGCCAGCAGTTACACCTACCCTGGACTAGCTTCCTACGAGCAGTACTTC	CASSYTYPGLASYEQYF
-	TRBD1	14	TRBV27	TRBJ1-5	TGTGCCAGCAGGCCAGGGGGCGGCAATCAGCCCCAGCATTTT	CASRPGGGNQPQHF
-	-	14	TRBV5-4	TRBJ2-1	TGTGCCAGCAGCTTGCCGAAAAGCAACAATGAGCAGTTCTTC	CASSLPKSNNEQFF
-	TRBD2	17	TRBV24-1	TRBJ2-2	TGTGCCACCAGTGATTTGAAGCGAAGCGGGAGTTTAGGGGAGCTGTTTTTT	CATSDLKRSGSLGELFF
-	-	13	TRBV18	TRBJ2-1	TGTGCCAGCTCACCACGGGGGCCCAATGAGCAGTTCTTC	CASSPRGPNEQFF
-	-	12	TRBV28	TRBJ1-5	TGTGCCAGCAGTCAGGGGTTTCAGCCCCAGCATTTT	CASSQGFQPQHF
-	TRBD2	15	TRBV5-1	TRBJ2-1	TGCGCCAGCAGAAGGAGCGGGAGCTCCTACAATGAGCAGTTCTTC	CASRRSGSSYNEQFF
-	-	14	TRBV24-1	TRBJ2-3	TGTGCCACCAGTGACAGGCTCAGCACAGATACGCAGTATTTT	CATSDRLSTDTQYF
few	TRBD2	14	TRBV2	TRBJ2-7	TGTGCCAGCAGTGAAACTAGCGCGTCCTACGAGCAGTACTTC	CASSETSASYEQYF